The source of this T cell receptor (beta chain) is a study of CD8 T cells in Susac syndrome. The CDR3 loop spans 15 amino acids. Losses at the gene ends were 5 bases for V and 5 bases for J; bases not matched to a gene: 10. The V gene's germline CDR1 is SQVTM and CDR2 ANQGSEA. The RNA input was 0.5 to 1 ug, and it was reverse transcribed with random hexamers. TCR beta CDR3 was amplified by immunoSEQ multiplex PCR. This amplification extended across 54 Vbeta and 13 Jbeta segments. TCRdb called the immunoSEQ multiplex PCR reads again in MiXCR, with one record for every CDR3 protein. The sample lists about 120,000 distinct CDR3 sequences; around 96% were seen once.

The TCR sequence derives from a human donor with Susac syndrome. Sequences were obtained from CD4+ T cells from PBMCs. The chain has TRBV29-1 and TRBJ2-5, with 11 bases lining up with TRBD2. This chain's CDR3 is CSVLGSGRARETQYF. For the CDR3, the DNA is TGCAGCGTTCTAGGTAGCGGGAGGGCCAGGGAGACCCAGTACTTC.